This TCR beta chain emerged from a study of cytomegalovirus exposure and HLA in healthy donors. This clone was detected once. CDR1 SNHLY and CDR2 FYNNEI come from the germline V gene. With 9 bases removed from V and 2 bases from J, the gap between germline ends came to 13 bases. There are 13 residues in the CDR3. Use of 60 Vbeta and 13 Jbeta primers characterized the PCR. The data were produced by immunoSEQ multiplex PCR, yet TCRdb's version contains in-frame clones alone and is incomplete. The data hold fewer than 250,000 clones, with about 82% observed a single time. The receptor was derived from a man aged 25-40 years in good health and CMV-seronegative. The specimen sequenced was PBMCs. This chain links TRBV2 with TRBJ1-2; D ambiguous. The CDR3 spells CASGGGLNYGYTF. Here the CDR3 DNA reads TGTGCCAGTGGAGGAGGGTTAAACTATGGCTACACCTTC.